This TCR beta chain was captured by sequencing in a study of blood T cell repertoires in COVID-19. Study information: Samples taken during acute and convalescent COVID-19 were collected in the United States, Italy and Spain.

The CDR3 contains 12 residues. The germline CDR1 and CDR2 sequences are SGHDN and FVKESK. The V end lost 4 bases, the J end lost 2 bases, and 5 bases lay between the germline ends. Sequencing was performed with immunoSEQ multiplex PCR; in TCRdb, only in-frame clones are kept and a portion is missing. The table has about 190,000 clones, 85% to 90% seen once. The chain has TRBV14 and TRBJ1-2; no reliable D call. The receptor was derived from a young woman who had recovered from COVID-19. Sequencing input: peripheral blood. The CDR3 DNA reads TGTGCCAGCAGCCGGGAGAACTATGGCTACACCTTC. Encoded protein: CASSRENYGYTF.